This T cell receptor beta chain was observed in a study of Graves' ophthalmopathy and Graves' hyperthyroidism. For the study at large: Sampling took place at initial diagnosis, with peripheral blood obtained before any treatment.

The CDR3 has 13 amino acids. Trimming pared 11 bases from V and 4 bases from J, leaving 17 bases between. This clonotype was counted ten times or more. Transcripts of RNA were the source for amplifying TCR beta CDR3 regions. Following a first-round RT-PCR that used HTBI primers, a second-round multiplex PCR was carried out. A single record per CDR3 protein comes from TCRdb applying MiXCR to the multiplex PCR reads. The sample records about 390,000 distinct CDR3 sequences, 15% to 19% being singletons. Sequencing was done on a sample of peripheral blood. The gene calls are TRBV12-3 or TRBV12-4 and TRBJ1-1; a weak D match, TRBD1 (5 bases). This receptor was taken from a woman between 18 and 29 years old with stable Graves' hyperthyroidism. The CDR3, as DNA: TGTGCCCGCACCCTTACGGGGCCCACTGAAGCTTTCTTT. Translation gives CARTLTGPTEAFF.